The rows below give T cell receptor beta chains drawn from one sample of a study of CD8 T cells in Susac syndrome. TCRdb analysed the immunoSEQ multiplex PCR reads with MiXCR anew, one entry per CDR3 protein. The table includes some 94,000 distinct CDR3 sequences, 85% to 95% detected once. The sequenced sample consisted of CD4+ T cells from PBMCs. The receptors stem from a human donor with Susac syndrome. Each CDR3 is given with its conserved first and last residue. Expanded clones are given a class, and other clones once, few, many or no size at all.

CDR3	V	size
CASSSGGTTDTQYF	TRBV5-4	once
CSVGFIYEQYF	TRBV29-1	NA
CASSLPPGNTIYF	TRBV12-3/TRBV12-4	NA
CASSPIDGGGEKLFF	TRBV14	once
CASSLPGQPNTEAFF	TRBV28	NA
CATSDTQGTGELFF	TRBV24-1	NA
CASSVTGVNYGYTF	TRBV25-1	NA
CASSLGQGSYNEQFF	TRBV5-1	few
CASSYPVYEQYF	TRBV6-2/TRBV6-3	NA
CSVEDRWVYGYTF	TRBV29-1	NA
CSARDPFYGYTF	TRBV20-1	NA
CATSDFGTGYGYTF	TRBV24-1	NA
CASSPHGVERYEQYF	TRBV9	once
CASSQEEQGTYEQYF	TRBV4-2	NA
CASSQEASYGYTF	TRBV3-1	NA
CASSEGSKDEQFF	TRBV25-1	NA
CSVEGGPGRQSYEQYF	TRBV29-1	NA
CSARQGVTGELFF	TRBV20-1	NA
CASSLDGLGQNTEAFF	TRBV5-6	NA
CASSLDRGSAEQYF	TRBV7-9	NA
CATQAGPGTQYF	TRBV2	once
CASSFFRGDGYTF	TRBV7-8	NA
CASRKDGNQPQHF	TRBV5-1	NA
CASSQERGTQETQYF	TRBV4-1	NA
CASSLSQGMAKNIQYF	TRBV28	NA
CASSLIVTDTEAFF	TRBV5-1	NA
CSAEPPGTGLRYF	TRBV20-1	NA
CASRRRGNTDTQYF	TRBV6-5	NA